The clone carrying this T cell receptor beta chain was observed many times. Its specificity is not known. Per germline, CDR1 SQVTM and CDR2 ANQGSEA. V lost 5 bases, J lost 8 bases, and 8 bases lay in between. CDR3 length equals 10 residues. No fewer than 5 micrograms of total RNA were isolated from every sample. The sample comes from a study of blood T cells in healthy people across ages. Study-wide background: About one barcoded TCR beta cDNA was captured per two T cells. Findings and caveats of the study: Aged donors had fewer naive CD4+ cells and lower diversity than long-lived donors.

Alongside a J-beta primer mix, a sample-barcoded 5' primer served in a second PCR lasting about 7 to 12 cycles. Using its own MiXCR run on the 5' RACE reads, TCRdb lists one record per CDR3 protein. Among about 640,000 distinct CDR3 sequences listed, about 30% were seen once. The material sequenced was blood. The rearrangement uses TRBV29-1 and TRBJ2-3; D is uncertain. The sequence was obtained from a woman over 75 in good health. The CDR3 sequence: CSVLVATQYF. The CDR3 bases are TGCAGCGTTCTTGTGGCTACGCAGTATTTT.